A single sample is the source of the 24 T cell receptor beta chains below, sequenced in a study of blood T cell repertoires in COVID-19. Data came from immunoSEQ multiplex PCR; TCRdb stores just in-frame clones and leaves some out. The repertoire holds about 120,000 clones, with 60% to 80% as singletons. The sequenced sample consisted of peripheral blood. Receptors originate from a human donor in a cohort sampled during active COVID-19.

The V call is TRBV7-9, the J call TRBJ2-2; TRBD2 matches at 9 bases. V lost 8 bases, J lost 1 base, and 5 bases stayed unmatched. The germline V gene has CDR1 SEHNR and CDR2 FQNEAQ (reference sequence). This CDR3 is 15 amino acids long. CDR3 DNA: TGTGCCAGCCGGGAGACTAGCGGGAACACCGGGGAGCTGTTTTTT. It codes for CASRETSGNTGELFF.

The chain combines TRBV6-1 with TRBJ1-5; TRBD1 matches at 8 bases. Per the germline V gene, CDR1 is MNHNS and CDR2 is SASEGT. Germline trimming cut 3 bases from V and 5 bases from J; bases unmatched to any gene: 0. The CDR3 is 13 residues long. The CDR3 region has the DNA TGTGCCAGCAGTGACAGGGGGCATCAGCCCCAGCATTTT. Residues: CASSDRGHQPQHF.

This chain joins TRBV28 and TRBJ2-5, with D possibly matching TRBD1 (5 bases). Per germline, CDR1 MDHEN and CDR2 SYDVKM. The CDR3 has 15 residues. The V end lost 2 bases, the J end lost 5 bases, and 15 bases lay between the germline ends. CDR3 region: CASSLSQGSSETQYF. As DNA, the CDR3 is TGTGCCAGCAGTTTAAGTCAGGGATCGTCGGAGACCCAGTACTTC.

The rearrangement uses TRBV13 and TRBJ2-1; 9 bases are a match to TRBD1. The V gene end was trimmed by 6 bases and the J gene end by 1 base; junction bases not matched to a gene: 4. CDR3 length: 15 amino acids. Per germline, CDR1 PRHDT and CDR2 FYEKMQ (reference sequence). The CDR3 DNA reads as TGTGCCAGCAGATGGGGACAGGGTTCCTACAATGAGCAGTTCTTC. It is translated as CASRWGQGSYNEQFF.

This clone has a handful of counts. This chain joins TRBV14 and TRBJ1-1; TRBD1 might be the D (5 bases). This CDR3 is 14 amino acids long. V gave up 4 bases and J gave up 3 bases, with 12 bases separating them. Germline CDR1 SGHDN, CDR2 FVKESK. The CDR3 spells CASSPWGGDTEAFF. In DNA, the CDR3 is TGTGCCAGCAGCCCCTGGGGAGGGGACACTGAAGCTTTCTTT.

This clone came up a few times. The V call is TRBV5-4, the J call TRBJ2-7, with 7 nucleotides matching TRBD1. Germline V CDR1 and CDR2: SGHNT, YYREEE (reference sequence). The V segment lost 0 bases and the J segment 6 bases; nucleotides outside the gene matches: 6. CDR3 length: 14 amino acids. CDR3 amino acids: CASSLDRGLSEQYF. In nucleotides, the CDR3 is TGTGCCAGCAGCTTGGACAGGGGCCTGAGCGAGCAGTACTTC.

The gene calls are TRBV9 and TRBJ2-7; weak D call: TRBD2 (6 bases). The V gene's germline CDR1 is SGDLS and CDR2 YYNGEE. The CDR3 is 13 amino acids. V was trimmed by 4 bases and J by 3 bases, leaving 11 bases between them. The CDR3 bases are TGTGCCAGCAGCCCCCGGACTAACTACGAGCAGTACTTC. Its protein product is CASSPRTNYEQYF.

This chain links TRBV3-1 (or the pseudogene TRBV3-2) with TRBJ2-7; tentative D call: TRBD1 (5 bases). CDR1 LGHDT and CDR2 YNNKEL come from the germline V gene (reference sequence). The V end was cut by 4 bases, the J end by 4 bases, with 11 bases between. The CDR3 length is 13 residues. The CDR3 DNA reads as TGTGCCAGCAGCCCGGACACCCGTTACGAGCAGTACTTC. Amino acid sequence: CASSPDTRYEQYF.

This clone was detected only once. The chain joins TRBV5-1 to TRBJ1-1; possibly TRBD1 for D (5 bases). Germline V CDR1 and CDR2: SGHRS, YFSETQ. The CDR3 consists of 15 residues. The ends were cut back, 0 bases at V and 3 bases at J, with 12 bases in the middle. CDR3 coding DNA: TGCGCCAGCAGCTTGGCCGGGGGGGACTACACTGAAGCTTTCTTT. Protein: CASSLAGGDYTEAFF.

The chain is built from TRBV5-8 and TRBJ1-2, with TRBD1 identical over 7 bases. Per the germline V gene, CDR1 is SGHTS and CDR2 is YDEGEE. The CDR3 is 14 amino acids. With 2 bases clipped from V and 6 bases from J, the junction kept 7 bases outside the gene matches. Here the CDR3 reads CASSFGTETDGYTF. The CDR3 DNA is TGTGCCAGCAGCTTCGGGACAGAAACTGATGGCTACACCTTC.

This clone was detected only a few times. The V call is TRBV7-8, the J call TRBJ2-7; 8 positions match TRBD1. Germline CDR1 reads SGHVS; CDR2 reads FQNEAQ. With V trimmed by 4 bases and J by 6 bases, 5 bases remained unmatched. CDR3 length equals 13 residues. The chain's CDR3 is CASSSDRVGEQYF. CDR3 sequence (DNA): TGTGCCAGCAGCTCGGACAGGGTGGGCGAGCAGTACTTC.

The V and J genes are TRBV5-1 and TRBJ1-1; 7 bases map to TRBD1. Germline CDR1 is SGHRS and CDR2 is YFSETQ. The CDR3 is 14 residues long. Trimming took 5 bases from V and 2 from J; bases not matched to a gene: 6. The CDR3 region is CASRTGQLNTEAFF. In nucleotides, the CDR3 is TGCGCCAGCAGGACGGGACAGCTTAACACTGAAGCTTTCTTT.

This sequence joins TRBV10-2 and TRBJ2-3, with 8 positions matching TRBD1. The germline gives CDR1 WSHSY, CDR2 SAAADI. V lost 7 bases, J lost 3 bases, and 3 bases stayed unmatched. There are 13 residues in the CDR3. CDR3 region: CASTGGSTDTQYF. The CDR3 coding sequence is TGCGCCAGCACAGGGGGCAGTACAGATACGCAGTATTTT.

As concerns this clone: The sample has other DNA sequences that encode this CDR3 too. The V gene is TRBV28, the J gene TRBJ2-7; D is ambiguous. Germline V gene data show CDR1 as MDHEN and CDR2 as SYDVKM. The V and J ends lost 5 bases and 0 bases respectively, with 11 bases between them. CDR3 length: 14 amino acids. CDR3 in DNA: TGTGCCAGCAGTCCTCGTACAGCCTCCTACGAGCAGTACTTC. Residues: CASSPRTASYEQYF.

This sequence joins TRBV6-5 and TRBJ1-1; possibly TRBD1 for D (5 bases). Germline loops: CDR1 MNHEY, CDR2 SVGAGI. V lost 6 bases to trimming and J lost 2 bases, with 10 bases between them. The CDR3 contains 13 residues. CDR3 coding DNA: TGTGCCAGCAGATTACAGGATAACACTGAAGCTTTCTTT. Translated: CASRLQDNTEAFF.

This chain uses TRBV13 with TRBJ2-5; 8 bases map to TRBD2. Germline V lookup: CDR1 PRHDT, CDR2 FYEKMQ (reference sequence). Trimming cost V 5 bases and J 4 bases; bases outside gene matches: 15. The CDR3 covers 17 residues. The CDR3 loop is CASSQRSSGRRIETQYF. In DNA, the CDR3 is TGTGCCAGCAGCCAGCGTTCCAGCGGGAGAAGGATAGAGACCCAGTACTTC.

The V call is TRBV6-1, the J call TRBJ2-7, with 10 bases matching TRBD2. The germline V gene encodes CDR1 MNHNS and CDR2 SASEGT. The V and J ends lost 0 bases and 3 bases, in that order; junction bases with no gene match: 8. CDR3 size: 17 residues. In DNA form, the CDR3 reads TGTGCCAGCAGTGAAGCGGCAGGACTAGCGGAGAACTACGAGCAGTACTTC. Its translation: CASSEAAGLAENYEQYF.

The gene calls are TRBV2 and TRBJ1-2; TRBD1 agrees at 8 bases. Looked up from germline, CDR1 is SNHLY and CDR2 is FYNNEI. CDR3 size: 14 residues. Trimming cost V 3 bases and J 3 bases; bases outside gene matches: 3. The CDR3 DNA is TGTGCCAGCAGTGACGACAGGGGCTACTATGGCTACACCTTC. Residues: CASSDDRGYYGYTF. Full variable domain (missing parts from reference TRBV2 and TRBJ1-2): EPEVTQTPSHQVTQMGQEVILRCVPISNHLYFYWYRQILGQKVEFLVSFYNNEISEKSEIFDDQFSVERPDGSNFTLKIRSTKLEDSAMYFCASSDDRGYYGYTFGSGTRLTVV.

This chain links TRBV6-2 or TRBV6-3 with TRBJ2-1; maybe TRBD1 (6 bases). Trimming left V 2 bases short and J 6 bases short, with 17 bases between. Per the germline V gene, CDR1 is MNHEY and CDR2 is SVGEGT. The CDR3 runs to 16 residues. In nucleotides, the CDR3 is TGTGCCAGCAGTTACGTGTGGGAGAGAGGGGGCAATGAGCAGTTCTTC. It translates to CASSYVWERGGNEQFF.

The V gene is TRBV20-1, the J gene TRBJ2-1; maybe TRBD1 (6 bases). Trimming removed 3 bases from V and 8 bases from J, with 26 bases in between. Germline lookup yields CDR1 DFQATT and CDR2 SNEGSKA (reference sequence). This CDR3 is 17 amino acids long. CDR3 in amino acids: CSASLLTGGRLQDEQFF. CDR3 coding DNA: TGCAGTGCTAGTCTTCTGACTGGGGGCCGGTTACAGGATGAGCAGTTCTTC.

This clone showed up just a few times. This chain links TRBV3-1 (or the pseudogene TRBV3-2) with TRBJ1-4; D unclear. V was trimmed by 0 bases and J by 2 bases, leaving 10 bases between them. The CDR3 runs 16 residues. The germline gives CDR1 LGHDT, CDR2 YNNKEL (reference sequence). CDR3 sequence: CASSQDWPATNEKLFF. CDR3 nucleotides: TGTGCCAGCAGCCAAGATTGGCCAGCGACTAATGAAAAACTGTTTTTT.

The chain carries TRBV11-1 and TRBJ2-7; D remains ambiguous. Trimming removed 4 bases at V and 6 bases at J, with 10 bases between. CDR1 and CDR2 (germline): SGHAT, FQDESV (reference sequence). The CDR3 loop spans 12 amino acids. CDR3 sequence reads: CASSSSDFEQYF. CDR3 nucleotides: TGTGCCAGCAGCTCATCAGACTTCGAGCAGTACTTC. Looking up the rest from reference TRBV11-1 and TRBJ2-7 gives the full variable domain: EAEVAQSPRYKITEKSQAVAFWCDPISGHATLYWYRQILGQGPELLVQFQDESVVDDSQLPKDRFSAERLKGVDSTLKIQPAELGDSAMYLCASSSSDFEQYFGPGTRLTVT.

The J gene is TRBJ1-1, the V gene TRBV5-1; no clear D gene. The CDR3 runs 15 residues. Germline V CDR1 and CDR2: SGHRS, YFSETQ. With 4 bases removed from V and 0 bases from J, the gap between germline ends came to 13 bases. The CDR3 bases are TGCGCCAGCAGCCCTTTCCAAAACATGAACACTGAAGCTTTCTTT. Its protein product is CASSPFQNMNTEAFF.

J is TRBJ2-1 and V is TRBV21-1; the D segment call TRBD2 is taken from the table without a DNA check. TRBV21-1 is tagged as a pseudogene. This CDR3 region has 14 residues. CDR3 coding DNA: TGTGCCAGCAGCATATCCGGGGGGGCCGGAGAGCAGTTCTTC. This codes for CASSISGGAGEQFF.